What follows are 21 T cell receptor beta chains derived from one specimen sequenced in a study of somatic mutations in cytotoxic T cells in rheumatoid arthritis. Repertoires were generated with immunoSEQ multiplex PCR, while TCRdb's copy carries only in-frame clones and drops some. The sample includes some 10,000 clones, approximately 82% seen only once; the top ten take 8.5% to 10%. Sequencing was done on a sample of CD8+ T cells sorted from blood. These receptors all stem from a woman aged 55-75 years with rheumatoid arthritis.

DNA of the CDR3: TGTGCCAGCAGTCCGAAAGAGGGACTAGCCGTGACAGATACGCAGTATTTT. This gives the protein CASSPKEGLAVTDTQYF. The rearrangement uses TRBV27 and TRBJ2-3; 9 nucleotides align to TRBD2. Germline-derived CDR1 and CDR2 are MNHEY and SMNVEV (reference sequence). CDR3 length: 17 amino acids. J gave up 3 bases and V 5 bases, and 12 bases lay outside the gene matches.

The chain joins TRBV29-1 to TRBJ1-3, with TRBD1 matching 7 bases. Germline assignment: CDR1 SQVTM and CDR2 ANQGSEA. The V and J ends lost 7 bases and 0 bases, in that order; junction bases with no gene match: 3. The CDR3 covers 13 residues. The CDR3 sequence is CSAGTVSGNTIYF. CDR3 nucleotides: TGCAGCGCGGGGACAGTCTCTGGAAACACCATATATTTT.

The gene calls are TRBV28 and TRBJ1-1, with TRBD1 as a possible D gene (5 bases). With 6 bases removed from V and 5 bases from J, the gap between germline ends came to 22 bases. CDR1 and CDR2 (germline): MDHEN, SYDVKM. The CDR3 totals 16 residues. The CDR3 spells CASSPPQFGAETEAFF. The CDR3 bases are TGTGCCAGCAGCCCCCCGCAGTTTGGGGCGGAAACTGAAGCTTTCTTT.

The rearrangement links TRBV7-2 to TRBJ2-7, with D tentatively TRBD2 (6 bases). This CDR3 has 14 amino acids. The V gene's germline CDR1 is SGHTA and CDR2 FQGNSA. V dropped 4 bases and J dropped 2 bases, with 12 bases sitting between them. CDR3 sequence reads: CASSSMGLAYEQYF. The CDR3 nucleotides are TGTGCCAGCAGCTCAATGGGACTCGCCTACGAGCAGTACTTC.

The chain uses TRBV27 and TRBJ2-7, with 8 bases matching TRBD1. This CDR3 region has 15 residues. The germline V gene has CDR1 MNHEY and CDR2 SMNVEV (reference sequence). V shed 5 bases, J shed 0 bases, and the junction held 6 bases outside the gene matches. CDR3 DNA: TGTGCCAGCAGTCCCGGGACAGGTCCCTCCTACGAGCAGTACTTC. Its translation: CASSPGTGPSYEQYF.

This clone turned up a few times. The gene calls are TRBV30 and TRBJ2-7; TRBD2 matches at 10 bases. Germline V lookup: CDR1 GTSNPN, CDR2 SVGIG (reference sequence). Trimming at V came to 1 base and at J to 2 bases, leaving 2 bases not matched to a gene. The CDR3 is 14 amino acids. The CDR3 region has the DNA TGTGCCTGGAGTGCACTAGCGGGGACCTACGAGCAGTACTTC. Protein sequence: CAWSALAGTYEQYF.

This clone was seen once. The V gene is TRBV19, the J gene TRBJ2-7, with TRBD1 identical over 7 bases. This CDR3 has 13 amino acids. J lost 2 bases, V lost 5 bases, and 3 bases had no gene match. Germline CDR1 and CDR2: LNHDA and SQIVND (reference sequence). The CDR3 loop reads CASSWGQTYEQYF. CDR3 nucleotide sequence: TGTGCCAGTAGTTGGGGACAGACCTACGAGCAGTACTTC. Full variable domain (remainder filled in from reference TRBV19 and TRBJ2-7): DGGITQSPKYLFRKEGQNVTLSCEQNLNHDAMYWYRQDPGQGLRLIYYSQIVNDFQKGDIAEGYSVSREKKESFPLTVTSAQKNPTAFYLCASSWGQTYEQYFGPGTRLTVT.

This chain links TRBV5-1 with TRBJ1-2, with 8 bases identical to TRBD1. V dropped 4 bases and J dropped 4; count of bases not matched to a gene: 3. This CDR3 has 13 amino acids. Germline values: CDR1 SGHRS, CDR2 YFSETQ. The CDR3 sequence: CASSEGTGYGYTF. DNA of the CDR3: TGCGCCAGCAGCGAGGGGACAGGCTATGGCTACACCTTC. The variable domain in full, with the rest retrieved from reference TRBV5-1 and TRBJ1-2, is KAGVTQTPRYLIKTRGQQVTLSCSPISGHRSVSWYQQTPGQGLQFLFEYFSETQRNKGNFPGRFSGRQFSNSRSEMNVSTLELGDSALYLCASSEGTGYGYTFGSGTRLTVV.

This chain connects TRBV29-1 to TRBJ2-1; perhaps TRBD1 as D (6 bases). Trimming pared 7 bases from V and 4 bases from J, leaving 11 bases between. Germline CDR1 SQVTM, CDR2 ANQGSEA. The CDR3 sequence is 12 residues long. DNA of the CDR3: TGCAGCGCAGACGGGACATACAATGAGCAGTTCTTC. It translates to CSADGTYNEQFF.

The sample holds a few counts of this clone. V gene TRBV30 combines with J gene TRBJ1-2, with no clear D. The CDR3 loop spans 11 amino acids. Germline V gene data show CDR1 as GTSNPN and CDR2 as SVGIG (reference sequence). The V and J ends lost 2 bases and 3 bases respectively, with 4 bases between them. As DNA, the CDR3 is TGTGCCTGGAGTTATGACTATGGCTACACCTTC. This codes for CAWSYDYGYTF.

The chain's CDR3 is CASSLGGTGNEQFF. The CDR3 region has the DNA TGTGCCAGCAGCTTAGGAGGGACAGGCAATGAGCAGTTCTTC. The chain joins TRBV7-6 to TRBJ2-1, with TRBD1 identical over 8 bases. The CDR3 contains 14 residues. V lost 1 base, J lost 6 bases, and 2 bases stayed unmatched. CDR1 SGHVS and CDR2 FNYEAQ come from the germline V gene.

This rearrangement joins TRBV5-4 to TRBJ2-3; 7 bases align to TRBD1. The CDR3 extends over 12 amino acids. Losses at the gene ends were 6 bases for V and 5 bases for J; bases not matched to a gene: 3. Germline-derived CDR1 and CDR2 are SGHNT and YYREEE (reference sequence). The CDR3 DNA reads TGTGCCAGCACCCCAGGGGGAGATACGCAGTATTTT. This gives the protein CASTPGGDTQYF.

The chain has TRBV21-1 and TRBJ1-2; whether TRBD1, the table's D call, matches the DNA was not checked. TRBV21-1 is a known pseudogene. This CDR3 is built from 14 residues. CDR3: CASSKIGQGYGYTF. The CDR3 DNA sequence: TGTGCCAGCAGCAAAATCGGACAGGGTTATGGCTACACCTTC.

In this sample, this clone turned up once. The chain links TRBV6-5 to TRBJ2-7; D is unclear. The germline V gene has CDR1 MNHEY and CDR2 SVGAGI. Trimming shortened V by 0 bases and J by 2 bases, and 5 bases separated the two germline ends. This CDR3 contains 13 residues. The CDR3 nucleotides are TGTGCCAGCAGTTACTCGCAGGCCTACGAGCAGTACTTC. This encodes CASSYSQAYEQYF.

This sequence joins TRBV29-1 and TRBJ1-1; 7 bases agree with TRBD1. Germline-derived CDR1 and CDR2 are SQVTM and ANQGSEA. This CDR3 is 11 amino acids long. V shed 7 bases and J 10 bases; nucleotides not matched to a gene: 9. The CDR3 here is CSAWDRLGAFF. The CDR3 nucleotides are TGCAGCGCCTGGGACAGACTCGGAGCTTTCTTT.

CDR3 sequence (DNA): TGCGCCAGCAGACCCCTAGGGGGCCTTAACTATGGCTACACCTTC. It encodes CASRPLGGLNYGYTF. The chain has TRBV4-1 and TRBJ1-2; TRBD1 matches 7 bases. The CDR3 is 15 amino acids. Germline trimming cut 6 bases from V and 1 base from J; bases unmatched to any gene: 8. Germline V lookup: CDR1 MGHRA, CDR2 YSYEKL.

The chain uses TRBV5-6 and TRBJ1-5; D is unclear. The CDR3 is made up of 13 amino acids. Germline lookup yields CDR1 SGHDT and CDR2 YYEEEE. V lost 2 bases to trimming and J lost 4 bases, with 7 bases between them. The CDR3 nucleotides are TGTGCCAGCAGCTTCCGGGATAATCAGCCCCAGCATTTT. Its translation is CASSFRDNQPQHF. The full variable domain, rest sourced from reference TRBV5-6 and TRBJ1-5, is DAGVTQSPTHLIKTRGQQVTLRCSPKSGHDTVSWYQQALGQGPQFIFQYYEEEERQRGNFPDRFSGHQFPNYSSELNVNALLLGDSALYLCASSFRDNQPQHFGDGTRLSIL.

This sequence joins TRBV15 and TRBJ2-7; the match to TRBD1 covers 8 bases. The CDR3 spans 16 residues. With 0 bases clipped from V and 2 bases from J, the junction kept 6 bases outside the gene matches. Germline CDR1 reads LNHNV; CDR2 reads YYDKDF (reference sequence). Here the CDR3 DNA reads TGTGCCACCAGCAGAGATTTGGGGACAGGTACCTACGAGCAGTACTTC. Translated: CATSRDLGTGTYEQYF.

The chain joins TRBV28 to TRBJ2-3; 8 bases line up with TRBD2. CDR3 length: 15 amino acids. The junction had 4 bases not matched to a gene; V was cut back by 4 bases and J by 1 base. Germline-derived CDR1 and CDR2 are MDHEN and SYDVKM. The CDR3, as DNA: TGTGCCAGCAGTTACAAAGCGGGAGGCACAGATACGCAGTATTTT. Translating it yields CASSYKAGGTDTQYF.

This clone was detected once. The chain carries TRBV30 and TRBJ2-2; unclear D gene. The CDR3 runs 11 residues. CDR1 is GTSNPN, CDR2 SVGIG, per germline (reference sequence). Trimming removed 2 bases from V and 6 bases from J, with 4 bases in between. The CDR3 bases are TGTGCCTGGAGTTTCTCCGGGGAGCTGTTTTTT. This encodes CAWSFSGELFF.

This rearrangement joins TRBV27 to TRBJ2-7; D perhaps matches TRBD2 (6 bases). Trimming pared 6 bases from V and 3 bases from J, leaving 12 bases between. The length of the CDR3 is 13 residues. CDR1 and CDR2 from the germline V gene are MNHEY and SMNVEV (reference sequence). The DNA for the CDR3 is TGTGCCAGCAGGGACTACGGGGGCTACGAGCAGTACTTC. Amino acids: CASRDYGGYEQYF.